Following are 21 T cell receptor beta chains from one sample sequenced in a study of graft-versus-host responses after intestinal transplantation. The assay was immunoSEQ multiplex PCR, and TCRdb's table has in-frame clones only and misses some. The table includes 37,000 or so clones, 75% to 95% detected once. The sample consisted of PBMCs, taken about 330 days after intestinal transplant. The receptors here all came from a human patient who received an intestinal transplant, so some T cells may come from the graft donor.

The rearrangement uses TRBV7-9 and TRBJ2-2, with no clear D. The CDR3 covers 16 residues. V lost 6 bases to trimming and J lost 1 base, with 15 bases between them. The germline V gene encodes CDR1 SEHNR and CDR2 FQNEAQ (reference sequence). This CDR3 reads CASRNPEFGNTGELFF. The CDR3 DNA follows: TGTGCCAGCAGAAACCCGGAGTTCGGGAACACCGGGGAGCTGTTTTTT.

This chain uses TRBV5-1 with TRBJ1-1; 7 nucleotides line up with TRBD1. V trimming: 7 bases; J trimming: 4 bases; junction bases outside the gene matches: 7. This CDR3 is 13 amino acids long. CDR1 is SGHRS and CDR2 is YFSETQ in the germline V gene. The CDR3 DNA sequence: TGCGCCAGCTCAACAGGGGACGGCACTGAAGCTTTCTTT. This translates into CASSTGDGTEAFF.

In the case of this clone: An end of the junction differs from the germline gene, which may be a read error. This chain joins TRBV6-1 and TRBJ2-7; perhaps TRBD1 as D (7 bases). CDR1 and CDR2 from the germline V gene are MNHNS and SASEGT. This CDR3 has 17 amino acids. The chain's CDR3 is CAISESGGQRGPYEQYF. CDR3 DNA: TGTGCCATCAGTGAGTCCGGGGGACAGAGGGGCCCCTACGAGCAGTACTTC.

The V call is TRBV25-1, the J call TRBJ1-2; 9 bases map to TRBD1. The CDR3 loop spans 17 amino acids. Germline loops: CDR1 MGHDK, CDR2 SYGVNS. Unmatched junction bases numbered 12, after V lost 2 bases and J lost 5 bases. The CDR3 bases are TGTGCCAGCAGTGAAGTCGGTGTACAGGGGGCACGATATGGCTACACCTTC. Translating it yields CASSEVGVQGARYGYTF.

This chain connects TRBV25-1 to TRBJ2-7, with 12 bases matching TRBD2. The CDR3 runs 16 residues. CDR1 and CDR2 from the germline V gene are MGHDK and SYGVNS. After removal of 6 bases from V and 1 base from J, the junction contained 7 bases not matched to a gene. CDR3 in DNA: TGTGCCAGCAGAGGACTAGCGGGGATATCTTCCTACGAGCAGTACTTC. The encoded protein is CASRGLAGISSYEQYF.

The chain employs TRBV12-5 and TRBJ1-3, with 9 bases matching TRBD1. Germline V gene data show CDR1 as LGHNT and CDR2 as FRNRAP. V trimming: 6 bases; J trimming: 4 bases; junction bases outside the gene matches: 7. The CDR3 totals 15 residues. The CDR3 reads CASGSDGTGGNTIYF. CDR3 bases: TGTGCTAGTGGGTCTGACGGGACAGGGGGAAACACCATATATTTT.

The rearrangement joins TRBV14 to TRBJ2-5; TRBD1 might be the D (5 bases). Trimming shortened V by 0 bases and J by 1 base, and 12 bases separated the two germline ends. The CDR3 has 16 residues. Germline V gene sequence: CDR1 SGHDN, CDR2 FVKESK. The CDR3 DNA is TGTGCCAGCAGCCAAGATCCGTCGACAGCCCAAGAGACCCAGTACTTC. This encodes CASSQDPSTAQETQYF.

The rearrangement uses TRBV12-5 and TRBJ1-5; D is unresolved. V was cut by 4 bases and J by 7 bases, with 8 bases left in between. This CDR3 comprises 12 residues. Germline CDR1 is LGHNT and CDR2 is FRNRAP. CDR3 loop: CASGWFRQPQHF. CDR3 nucleotides: TGTGCTAGTGGTTGGTTCAGGCAGCCCCAGCATTTT.

This chain uses TRBV21-1 with TRBJ1-5. TRBV21-1 is marked as a pseudogene. The length of the CDR3 is 17 residues. CDR3 in DNA: TGTGCCAGCAGTAGGTTGGTAGCTACTTGGCATCATCAGCCCCAGCATTTT. Its translation is CASSRLVATWHHQPQHF.

This clone was detected once. The V and J genes are TRBV7-2 and TRBJ1-3, with D unresolved. Trimming took off 6 bases at V and 5 bases at J, with 11 bases between the two ends. CDR1 and CDR2 (germline): SGHTA, FQGNSA. This CDR3 region has 13 residues. The CDR3 nucleotides are TGTGCCAGCAGGGGAACGGAACGAAACACCATATATTTT. Translated, it gives CASRGTERNTIYF. The full variable domain, its missing parts supplied by reference TRBV7-2 and TRBJ1-3, is GAGVSQSPSNKVTEKGKDVELRCDPISGHTALYWYRQSLGQGLEFLIYFQGNSAPDKSGLPSDRFSAERTGGSVSTLTIQRTQQEDSAVYLCASRGTERNTIYFGEGSWLTVV.

This sequence joins TRBV10-3 and TRBJ2-5; possibly TRBD1 for D (5 bases). The germline V and J ends were trimmed by 3 bases and 3 bases, with 5 bases remaining between them. This CDR3 has 12 residues. Germline CDR1 is ENHRY and CDR2 is SYGVKD. The CDR3 DNA follows: TGTGCCATCAGTGACAGGGAAGAGACCCAGTACTTC. This codes for CAISDREETQYF.

J is TRBJ1-4 and V is TRBV5-5; TRBD1 aligns across 10 bases. Germline V gives CDR1 SGHKS, CDR2 YYEKEE (reference sequence). This CDR3 spans 16 amino acids. Trimming at V came to 5 bases and at J to 15 bases, leaving 19 bases not matched to a gene. In DNA form, the CDR3 reads TGTGCCAGCAGTTTAGGCCCGGGGACAGGGGAGGAAGAAGTGTTTTTT. Amino acids: CASSLGPGTGEEEVFF. Full variable domain (outside the CDR3, taken from reference TRBV5-5 and TRBJ1-4): DAGVTQSPTHLIKTRGQQVTLRCSPISGHKSVSWYQQVLGQGPQFIFQYYEKEERGRGNFPDRFSARQFPNYSSELNVNALLLGDSALYLCASSLGPGTGEEEVFFGSGTQLSVL.

V usage is TRBV5-6 and J usage is TRBJ1-1; D may be TRBD1 (5 bases). Trimming shortened V by 4 bases and J by 4 bases, and 14 bases separated the two germline ends. The CDR3 is 14 residues long. Germline V lookup: CDR1 SGHDT, CDR2 YYEEEE. The CDR3 DNA follows: TGTGCCAGCAGCCGTTGGGGGACGAGCACTGAAGCTTTCTTT. It encodes CASSRWGTSTEAFF.

The V and J genes are TRBV21-1 and TRBJ1-6. TRBV21-1 is noted as a pseudogene. CDR3 length: 18 amino acids. The CDR3 sequence: CASSKVGGESSYNSPLHF. CDR3 nucleotides: TGTGCCAGCAGCAAAGTAGGGGGGGAGAGCTCCTATAATTCACCCCTCCACTTT.

This chain uses TRBV11-2 with TRBJ2-5; D may be TRBD1 (6 bases). There are 15 residues in the CDR3. V lost 6 bases, J lost 1 base, and 15 bases lay in between. The V gene's germline CDR1 is SGHAT and CDR2 FQNNGV. As DNA, the CDR3 is TGTGCCAGCAGGGGTATTAGGGGGACCCAAGAGACCCAGTACTTC. Protein: CASRGIRGTQETQYF.

This clone appeared once. V is TRBV5-1 and J is TRBJ2-4; D gene uncertain. Germline V CDR1 and CDR2: SGHRS, YFSETQ. The germline V and J ends were trimmed by 8 bases and 1 base, with 16 bases remaining between them. The CDR3 is 15 amino acids. CDR3 amino acids: CARVLVGWAKNIQYF. The CDR3 bases are TGCGCCAGGGTCCTGGTAGGGTGGGCCAAAAACATTCAGTACTTC.

The rearrangement joins TRBV11-2 to TRBJ1-1; D not certain. Trimming took off 5 bases at V and 2 bases at J, with 12 bases between the two ends. Germline CDR1 is SGHAT and CDR2 is FQNNGV. CDR3 size: 14 residues. CDR3 in amino acids: CASSTRVLNTEAFF. Written as DNA, the CDR3 is TGTGCCAGCAGCACCCGGGTCCTAAACACTGAAGCTTTCTTT. Complete variable domain (other parts from reference TRBV11-2 and TRBJ1-1): EAGVAQSPRYKIIEKRQSVAFWCNPISGHATLYWYQQILGQGPKLLIQFQNNGVVDDSQLPKDRFSAERLKGVDSTLKIQPAKLEDSAVYLCASSTRVLNTEAFFGQGTRLTVV.

This CDR3 reads CASSEDRGRETQYF. CDR3 nucleotides: TGTGCCAGTAGTGAGGACAGGGGGCGAGAGACCCAGTACTTC. This chain uses TRBV19 with TRBJ2-5; TRBD1 matches at 11 bases. Germline V gene data show CDR1 as LNHDA and CDR2 as SQIVND (reference sequence). The J segment lost 4 bases and the V segment lost 5 bases, leaving 3 bases of the junction unmatched. This CDR3 has 14 amino acids.

The rearrangement joins TRBV21-1 to TRBJ2-3; the D segment call TRBD1 is taken from the table without a DNA check. TRBV21-1 is a documented pseudogene. The CDR3 has 14 residues. As DNA, the CDR3 is TGTGCCAGCAGCCCCAGGGTGTGCACAGATACGCAGTATTTT. Residues: CASSPRVCTDTQYF.

Regarding this clone: The sample holds other DNA sequences that translate to the same CDR3. This rearrangement joins TRBV7-9 to TRBJ1-5; D is possibly TRBD1 (6 bases). V lost 1 base and J lost 5, with 21 bases in between. This CDR3 comprises 18 residues. CDR1 SEHNR and CDR2 FQNEAQ come from the germline V gene (reference sequence). The CDR3 protein is CASSLVGGGGRRDQPQHF. The CDR3 DNA follows: TGTGCCAGCAGCTTAGTCGGTGGTGGGGGCCGAAGGGATCAGCCCCAGCATTTT.

The chain couples TRBV28 to TRBJ1-5, with TRBD1 as a possible D gene (6 bases). CDR1 and CDR2 from the germline V gene are MDHEN and SYDVKM. The length of the CDR3 is 15 residues. V was pared by 2 bases and J by 4 bases, with 12 bases between. The CDR3: CASSLHGGQNQPQHF. Written as DNA, the CDR3 is TGTGCCAGCAGTTTACACGGGGGGCAAAATCAGCCCCAGCATTTT.